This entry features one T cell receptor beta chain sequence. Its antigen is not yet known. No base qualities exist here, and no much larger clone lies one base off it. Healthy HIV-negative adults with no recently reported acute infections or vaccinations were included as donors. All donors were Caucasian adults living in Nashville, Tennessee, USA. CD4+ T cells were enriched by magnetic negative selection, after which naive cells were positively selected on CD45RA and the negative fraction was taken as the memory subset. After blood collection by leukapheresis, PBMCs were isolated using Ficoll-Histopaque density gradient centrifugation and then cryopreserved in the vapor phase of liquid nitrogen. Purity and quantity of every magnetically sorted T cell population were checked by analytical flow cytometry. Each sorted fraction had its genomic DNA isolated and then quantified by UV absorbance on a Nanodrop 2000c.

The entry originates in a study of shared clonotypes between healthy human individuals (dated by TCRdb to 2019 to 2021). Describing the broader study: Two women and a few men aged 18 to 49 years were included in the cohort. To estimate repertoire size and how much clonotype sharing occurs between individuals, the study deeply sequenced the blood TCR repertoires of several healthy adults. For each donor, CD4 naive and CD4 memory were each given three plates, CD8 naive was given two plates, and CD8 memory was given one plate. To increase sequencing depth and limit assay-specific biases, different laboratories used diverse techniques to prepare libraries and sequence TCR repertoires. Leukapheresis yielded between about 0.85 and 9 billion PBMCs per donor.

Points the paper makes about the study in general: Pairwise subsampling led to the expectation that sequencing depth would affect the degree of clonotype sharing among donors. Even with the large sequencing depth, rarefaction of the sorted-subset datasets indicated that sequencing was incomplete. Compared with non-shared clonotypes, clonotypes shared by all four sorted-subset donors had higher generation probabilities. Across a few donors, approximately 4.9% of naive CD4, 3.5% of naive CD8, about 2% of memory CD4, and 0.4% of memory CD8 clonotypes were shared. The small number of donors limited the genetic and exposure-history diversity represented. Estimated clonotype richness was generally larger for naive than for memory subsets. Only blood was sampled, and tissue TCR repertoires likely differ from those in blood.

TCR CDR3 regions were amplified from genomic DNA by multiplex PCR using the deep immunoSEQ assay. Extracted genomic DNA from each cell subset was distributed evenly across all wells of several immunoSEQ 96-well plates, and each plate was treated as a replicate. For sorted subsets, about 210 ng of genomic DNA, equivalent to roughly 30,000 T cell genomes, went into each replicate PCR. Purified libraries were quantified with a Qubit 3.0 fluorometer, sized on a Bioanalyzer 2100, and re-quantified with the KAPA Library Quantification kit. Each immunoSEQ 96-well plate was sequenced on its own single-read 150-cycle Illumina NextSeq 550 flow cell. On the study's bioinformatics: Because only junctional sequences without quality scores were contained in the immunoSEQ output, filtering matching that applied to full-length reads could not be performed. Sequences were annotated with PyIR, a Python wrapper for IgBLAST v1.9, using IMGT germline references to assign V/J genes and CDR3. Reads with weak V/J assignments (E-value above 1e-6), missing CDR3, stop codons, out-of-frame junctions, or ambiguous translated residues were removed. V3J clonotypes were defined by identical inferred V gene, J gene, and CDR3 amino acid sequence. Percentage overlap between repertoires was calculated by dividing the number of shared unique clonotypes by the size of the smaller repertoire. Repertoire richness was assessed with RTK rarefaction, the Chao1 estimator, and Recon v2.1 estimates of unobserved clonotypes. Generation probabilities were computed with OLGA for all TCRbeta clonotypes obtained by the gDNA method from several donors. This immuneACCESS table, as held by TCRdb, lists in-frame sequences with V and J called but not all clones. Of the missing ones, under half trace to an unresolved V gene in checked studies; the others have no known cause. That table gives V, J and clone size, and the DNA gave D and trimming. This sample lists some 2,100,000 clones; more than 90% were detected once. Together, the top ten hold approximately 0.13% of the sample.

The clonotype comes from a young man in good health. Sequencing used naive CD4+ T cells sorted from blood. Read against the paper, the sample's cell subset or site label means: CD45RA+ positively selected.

The DNA sequence reads TGTGCCAGCTCGTCCAACCCAGGGGACTACGAGCAGTACTTC. Its amino acids are CASSSNPGDYEQYF. The rearrangement combines TRBV18 with TRBJ2-7; TRBD1 is perhaps the D gene, given 6 matching bases. Spanning cysteine to phenylalanine, the CDR3 consists of 14 amino acids. The DNA shown is the 42-base CDR3, in frame from base 1. The germline V gene encodes CDR1 KGHSH and CDR2 LQKENI. The V and J ends are trimmed by 6 bases and 3 bases, leaving 15 bases between them. Here the CDR3 is joined to the reference TRBV18 and TRBJ2-7 genes, and the full variable domain is: NAGVMQNPRHLVRRRGQEARLRCSPMKGHSHVYWYRQLPEEGLKFMVYLQKENIIDESGMPKERFSAEFPKEGPSILRIQQVVRGDSAAYFCASSSNPGDYEQYFGPGTRLTVT.